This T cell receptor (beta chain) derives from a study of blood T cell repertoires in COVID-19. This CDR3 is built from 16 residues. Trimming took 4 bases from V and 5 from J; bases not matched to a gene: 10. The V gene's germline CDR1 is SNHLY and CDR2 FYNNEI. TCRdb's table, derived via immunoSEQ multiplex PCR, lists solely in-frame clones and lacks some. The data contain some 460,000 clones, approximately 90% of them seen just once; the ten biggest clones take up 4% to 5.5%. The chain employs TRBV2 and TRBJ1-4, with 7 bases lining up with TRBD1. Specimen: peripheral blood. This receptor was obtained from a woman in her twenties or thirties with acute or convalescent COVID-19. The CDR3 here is CASSVAARGENEKLFF. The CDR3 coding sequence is TGTGCCAGCAGTGTAGCTGCCAGGGGGGAAAATGAAAAACTGTTTTTT.